What follows describes a single TCR beta chain. Its target is not known. The data were obtained in a study of T-cell memory formation after mild COVID-19. General study results and limits: Pre-infection memory already had some responding clones, implying cross-reactive memory joined. Clones shrinking between day 15 and 85 showed a balanced CD4/CD8 split, and those that grew later tilted toward CD4+.

Each CDR3 protein gets one entry after TCRdb re-called the 5' RACE reads with MiXCR. The sample contains 200,000 to 300,000 distinct CDR3 sequences, roughly a sixth of which appear only once. The CDR3 is made up of 14 amino acids. The V segment lost 2 bases and the J segment 3 bases; nucleotides outside the gene matches: 3. Germline V gene lookup returns CDR1 MNHEY and CDR2 SMNVEV (reference sequence). Sequencing was done on a sample of PBMCs or a T cell subset sorted from them (not recorded which). The chain links TRBV27 to TRBJ1-1, with TRBD1 identical over 7 bases. This receptor was taken from a man aged 18 to 30 who had mild COVID-19 (a few samples of this study predate the infection). Cell type and time point are not known. Here the CDR3 DNA reads TGTGCCAGCAGTTTAGGGACAGTCCACACTGAAGCTTTCTTT. Translated: CASSLGTVHTEAFF.